The rows below give T cell receptor beta chains drawn from one sample of a study of vaccination effects on CD4 cells after COVID-19. For these receptors, no antigen is known. Only in-frame clones appear in the TCRdb table, and some are missing; sequencing was by immunoSEQ multiplex PCR. Among tens of thousands of clones, approximately 72% were seen once, and the ten largest hold 4.3%. The material was CD4+ T cells from PBMCs cultured without peptide, obtained after COVID-19 vaccination. The receptors were sampled from a human donor who received a COVID-19 vaccine. Both conserved end residues are part of each CDR3. The order of the fields is clone size, V gene, J gene, D gene, CDR3 DNA, CDR3 protein. D genes are given only for firm matches. Clone size is shown for a subset of rows, as once, few, many or a class of expanded clone.

>once|TRBV30|TRBJ1-1|TRBD1
TGTGCCTGGAGTCGAGCGGGACAGGGGAACACTGAAGCTTTCTTT
CAWSRAGQGNTEAFF
>few|TRBV7-9|TRBJ2-7|NA
TGTGCCAGCAGCCTAGCCGGGACCTTTTCGAACGAGCAGTACTTC
CASSLAGTFSNEQYF
>NA|TRBV29-1|TRBJ1-1|NA
TGCAGCGTTGGGAGACAGAACATGAACACTGAAGCTTTCTTT
CSVGRQNMNTEAFF
>NA|TRBV3-1/TRBV3-2|TRBJ1-2|TRBD1
TGTGCCAGCAGCCTAGGGACAGGGAACGCTGGCTACACCTTC
CASSLGTGNAGYTF
>NA|TRBV20-1|TRBJ2-2|NA
TGCAGTGCTAGTCTAGCCCCCGGGGAGCTGTTTTTT
CSASLAPGELFF
>NA|TRBV24-1|TRBJ2-1|TRBD2
TGTGCCACCAGTGACCGAACTAGCGGGGGGGTGAATGAGCAGTTCTTC
CATSDRTSGGVNEQFF
>NA|TRBV11-3|TRBJ2-2|NA
TGTGCCAGCAGCTTTAACACCGGGGAGCTGTTTTTT
CASSFNTGELFF
>few|TRBV5-4|TRBJ2-1|NA
TGTGCCAGCAGCTCTGGACTATCTTTAGGACATGAGCAGTTCTTC
CASSSGLSLGHEQFF
>NA|TRBV7-2|TRBJ1-4|NA
TGTGCCAGCAGCTTAGAGGCAACTAATGAAAAACTGTTTTTT
CASSLEATNEKLFF
>few|TRBV5-1|TRBJ1-4|NA
TGCGCCAGCAGCTTGGTGGCTGACGAAAAACTGTTTTTT
CASSLVADEKLFF
>NA|TRBV15|TRBJ2-3|TRBD2
TGTGCCACCAGAAAAACCGGGACTAGCGGGCGCACAGATACGCAGTATTTT
CATRKTGTSGRTDTQYF
>NA|TRBV3-1/TRBV3-2|TRBJ1-2|NA
TGTGCCAGCAGCCCCTACGCCAGGCCACGGTTTGGTGTCGGCTACACCTTC
CASSPYARPRFGVGYTF
>few|TRBV2|TRBJ1-2|TRBD1
TGTGCCAGCAGTGACAGGGGGATAGGTGGCTACACCTTC
CASSDRGIGGYTF
>once|TRBV9|TRBJ2-1|TRBD1
TGTGCCAGCAGCGGAACAGGGGCCCCCTCCTACAATGAGCAGTTCTTC
CASSGTGAPSYNEQFF
>NA|TRBV6-1|TRBJ1-4|NA
TGTGCCAGCAGTGAAGACGCTAGGGGTGAAAAACTGTTTTTT
CASSEDARGEKLFF
>NA|TRBV19|TRBJ1-2|TRBD1
TGTGCCAGTAGCCCGGGACAGGGGGCAGGGGGCTACACCTTC
CASSPGQGAGGYTF
>NA|TRBV3-1/TRBV3-2|TRBJ2-2|NA
TGTGCCAGCAGCCAGGTGCCCGGCGGGGAGCTGTTTTTT
CASSQVPGGELFF
>NA|TRBV19|TRBJ2-3|NA
TGTGCCAGTAGTATAGACAGGGGCACAGATACGCAGTATTTT
CASSIDRGTDTQYF
>NA|TRBV12-3/TRBV12-4|TRBJ1-3|TRBD1
TGTGCCAGCAGGGGGACAGCTGGAAACACCATATATTTT
CASRGTAGNTIYF
>NA|TRBV4-1|TRBJ1-1|NA
TGCGCCAGCAGCCACGGACAGACCATGAGGACTGAAGCTTTCTTT
CASSHGQTMRTEAFF
>few|TRBV7-2|TRBJ1-6|NA
TGTGCCAGCAGACAGTACCCGAGCTCCTATAATTCACCCCTCCACTTT
CASRQYPSSYNSPLHF
>NA|TRBV5-6|TRBJ2-1|NA
TGTGCCAGCAGCTTGAGTTACAATGAGCAGTTCTTC
CASSLSYNEQFF